This TCR beta chain was captured by sequencing in a study of blood T cell repertoires in COVID-19. Study-level information: COVID-19 samples from acute and convalescent phases originated in the United States, Italy and Spain. T cells, B-cell-depleted T cells, or PBMCs provided the cDNA or gDNA that served as material.

Under the authors' procedure: It was from reference gene primer amplification that nucleated cell counts were estimated. The protocol was immunoSEQ multiplex PCR, while the TCRdb copy is restricted to in-frame clones and leaves out a portion. The V and J calls and the clone size are those of that table, but D and trimming were determined from the DNA. The repertoire holds 45,000 to 60,000 clones, with less than 85% as singletons. The CDR3 is made up of 17 amino acids. The ends lost 2 bases at V and 7 bases at J; junction bases unmatched: 15. The germline gives CDR1 SGHDN, CDR2 FVKESK. Source material: peripheral blood. The chain uses TRBV14 and TRBJ2-7, with 9 nucleotides matching TRBD1. The TCR sequence derives from a human donor in a cohort sampled during active COVID-19. The CDR3 spells CASSQLDRGPLRGEQYF. The CDR3 nucleotides are TGTGCCAGCAGCCAACTGGACAGGGGCCCTTTGAGGGGAGAGCAGTACTTC.